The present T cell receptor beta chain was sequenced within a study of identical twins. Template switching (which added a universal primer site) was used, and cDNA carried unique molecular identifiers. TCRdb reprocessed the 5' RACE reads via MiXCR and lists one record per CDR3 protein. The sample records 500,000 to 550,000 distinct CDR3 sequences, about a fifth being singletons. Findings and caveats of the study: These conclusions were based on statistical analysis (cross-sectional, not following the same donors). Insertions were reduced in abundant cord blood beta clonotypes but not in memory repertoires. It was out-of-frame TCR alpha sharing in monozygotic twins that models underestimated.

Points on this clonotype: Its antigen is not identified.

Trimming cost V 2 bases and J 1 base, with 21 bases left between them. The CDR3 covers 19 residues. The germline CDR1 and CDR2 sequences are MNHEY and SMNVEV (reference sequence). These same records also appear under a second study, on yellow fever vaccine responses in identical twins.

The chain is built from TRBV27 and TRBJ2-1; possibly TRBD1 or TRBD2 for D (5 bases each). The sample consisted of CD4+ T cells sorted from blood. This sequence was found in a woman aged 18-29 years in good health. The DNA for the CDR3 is TGTGCCAGCAGTTTACGTTCTGGGCTAGCTGGGGGTTCCTACAATGAGCAGTTCTTC. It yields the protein CASSLRSGLAGGSYNEQFF.